The T cell receptor (beta chain) under discussion was sequenced for a study of CD8+ T cells in alopecia areata (dated 2018 in TCRdb). Regarding the study in general: Treated patients were enrolled in an open-label pilot trial of oral tofacitinib, 5 to 10 mg twice daily, for moderate-to-severe alopecia areata. Tofacitinib was administered for 6 to 18 months, and 6 months of follow-up off drug were then conducted to assess delayed response and recurrence. Disease severity in treated patients was measured with the SALT score, which quantifies the percentage of affected scalp surface area. High-throughput TCRbeta sequencing was used to examine T cell clonal expansion in alopecia areata in both the C3H/HeJ mouse model and human patients. In humans, TCRbeta sequencing was performed on scalp tissue and on sorted CD4+ and CD8+ peripheral blood T cells from healthy controls and from patients with patchy or totalis/universalis alopecia areata. Biopsies were taken from tofacitinib-treated patients at baseline and at 4 and 24 weeks of treatment, and a later scalp biopsy was taken in several of the tofacitinib-treated patients. Scalp clonality was compared across normal scalp (n=4), patchy alopecia areata scalp (n=8), and alopecia totalis/universalis scalp (n=8). RNA was extracted with the PAXgene miRNA kit for fixed scalp, the miRNeasy kit for PBMCs, and the RNeasy kit for mouse skin. immunoSEQ multiplex PCR using 35 Vbeta forward primers and 13 Jbeta reverse primers was used to amplify TCRbeta CDR3 regions.

Sample treatment or condition, as interpreted from the label and publication: oral pan-JAK inhibitor, 5-10 mg twice daily. Lesional scalp punch biopsies and peripheral blood were obtained from alopecia areata patients. PBMCs were isolated by density centrifugation and stained for CD3, CD4 and CD8, and CD4+ and CD8+ T cells were sorted on a FACSAria. As encoded in the germline V gene, CDR1 is SQVTM while CDR2 is ANQGSEA. The CDR3 has 14 amino acids, counting the end cysteine and phenylalanine. Here the CDR3 DNA is all that survives: 42 bases in frame from base 1. V is clipped by 1 base and J by 5 bases, and the sequence between their germline boundaries is 11 bases long. Library creation used the immunoSEQ multiplex PCR assay. For TCR sequencing, RNA was extracted from every sample and reverse transcribed into cDNA to serve as template. SuperScript III was used for first-strand cDNA synthesis, primed with a 2:1 mix of oligo-dT and random hexamers. A synthetic immune receptor repertoire was used to gauge amplification bias, and whatever bias remained was removed computationally. In the authors' own workflow: Raw reads were preprocessed for error removal, and CDR3 was defined according to IMGT conventions as running from the conserved cysteine to phenylalanine. Clonality was calculated as 1 minus Shannon entropy normalized by log2 of the number of productive unique TCRs. Whether scalp clones were CD4 or CD8 was inferred by matching scalp TCRbeta sequences against CD4 and CD8 repertoires sorted from blood. This immuneACCESS table, as held by TCRdb, lists in-frame sequences with V and J called but not all clones. Of the missing ones, under half trace to an unresolved V gene in checked studies; the others have no known cause. V, J and clone size were drawn from that table, and D and trimming were deduced from the DNA. Counted in this sample were about 250,000 clones; roughly 63% of them appeared once. Roughly 0.93% of the sample is held by the ten biggest clonotypes.

Comment on this clone: Its specific antigen is unknown. Base qualities are not provided; no much larger clone lies one nucleotide away.

What the study reported, not specific to this receptor: TCR sequences shared between patients were less clear than in mice, possibly partly because of HLA diversity in the patient population. The treated cohort was small, with a single nonresponder, so links between baseline CD8+ expansion and response need larger studies. Unlike mouse skin, where gammadelta T cells dominate, normal human skin contains resident alphabeta T cells that get sequenced too, which complicates analysis of the scalp TCR repertoire. Tofacitinib significantly decreased scalp clonality and the number of expanded CD8+ clones among the top 100 scalp clones. During tofacitinib treatment, many expanded lesional clones stuck around in both scalp and blood, and this persistence may partly explain why relapse happens after treatment is stopped. Lesional scalp, especially in alopecia totalis/universalis, showed higher clonality and more expanded CD8+ clones than normal scalp, suggesting antigenic drive.

The chain was built from TRBV29-1 and TRBJ2-2; the best D guess is TRBD1, with 5 bases matching. Here the sequenced sample was CD4+ T cells sorted from blood, taken around week 53, from a patient treated with tofacitinib. The source of this sequence is a human donor with alopecia areata. The CDR3 amino acid sequence is: CSVEGTSRTGELFF. The DNA is as follows: TGCAGCGTTGAAGGGACAAGTAGGACCGGGGAGCTGTTTTTT.